The rows below give T cell receptor beta chains drawn from one sample of a study of cytomegalovirus exposure and HLA in healthy donors. Clones were read by immunoSEQ multiplex PCR, and TCRdb kept only the in-frame ones, dropping some. In the table there are under 200,000 clones, less than 90% of which are singletons. The material sequenced was PBMCs. The receptors come from a woman aged 18-35 years in good health and CMV-seronegative. Each CDR3 is given with its conserved first and last residue. Fields, in order: J gene, D gene, clone size, V gene, CDR3 DNA, CDR3 protein. The D gene is left open where the match is weak. Size values are once, few and many counts, or a class for expanded clones, and some rows have none.

TRBJ2-7	TRBD2	.	TRBV30	TGTGCCTGGAGTCGGGCGGGGGGTCAACCCTACGAGCAGTACTTC	CAWSRAGGQPYEQYF
TRBJ2-7	TRBD1	few	TRBV25-1	TGTGCCAGCAGTGAATGGGGGACAGGGATCCACGAGCAGTACTTC	CASSEWGTGIHEQYF
TRBJ2-5	.	.	TRBV5-4	TGTGCCAGCAGCTTGGCTAGACTCCAAGAGACCCAGTACTTC	CASSLARLQETQYF
TRBJ2-1	TRBD2	.	TRBV11-3	TGTGCCAGCAGCTTATCCGGGAGGGCCCCCTACAATGAGCAGTTCTTC	CASSLSGRAPYNEQFF
TRBJ1-2	TRBD1	.	TRBV5-4	TGTGCCAGCAGCGTTGGGGGACAGGTATATGGCTACACCTTC	CASSVGGQVYGYTF
TRBJ2-7	TRBD2	.	TRBV7-2	TGTGCCAGCAGTTCCGGACTAGCTCCGTCCTACGAGCAGTACTTC	CASSSGLAPSYEQYF
TRBJ2-1	TRBD2	once	TRBV7-6	TGTGCCAGCAGCCCGGGGAGCGGGGGGGCCAATGAGCAGTTCTTC	CASSPGSGGANEQFF
TRBJ1-4	.	.	TRBV4-1	TGCGCCAGCACCATAGGGCCCAGGGTTCCTAGTGAAAAACTGTTTTTT	CASTIGPRVPSEKLFF
TRBJ1-4	.	.	TRBV7-2	TGTGCCAGCAGCTTAGATGGGCACCAAAATGAAAAACTGTTTTTT	CASSLDGHQNEKLFF
TRBJ1-1	TRBD1	.	TRBV4-3	TGCGCCAGCAGCTCGGGGACAGGGGGCACTGAAGCTTTCTTT	CASSSGTGGTEAFF
TRBJ2-1	TRBD2	.	TRBV2	TGTGCCAGCAGTGAAGCGTCCCTAGCGGGAGATCACAATGAGCAGTTCTTC	CASSEASLAGDHNEQFF
TRBJ2-7	.	.	TRBV7-2	TGTGCCAGCAGCCGGGGGACGGGGACTTGGGGCGAGCAGTACTTC	CASSRGTGTWGEQYF
TRBJ2-3	TRBD2	.	TRBV5-1	TGCGCCAGCAGCTTGAATAGCGGGGTGTGGGATACGCAGTATTTT	CASSLNSGVWDTQYF
TRBJ2-3	.	once	TRBV7-8	TGTGCCAGCAGCGGGACCCGGGAGAAGGACACAGATACGCAGTATTTT	CASSGTREKDTDTQYF
TRBJ1-5	.	.	TRBV7-2	TGTGCCAGCAGCCTTTATACCATGGTAGGAGGGCAGCCCCAGCATTTT	CASSLYTMVGGQPQHF
TRBJ1-2	.	.	TRBV19	TGTGCCAGTACCCTATATGGAGGGACCGGGACGCCGAATGGCTACACCTTC	CASTLYGGTGTPNGYTF
TRBJ1-2	TRBD1	many	TRBV7-6	TGTGCCAGCAGTCCTCGACAGGGGGTTAGTGGCTACACCTTC	CASSPRQGVSGYTF
TRBJ2-7	TRBD1	.	TRBV6-1	TGTGCCAGCAGTGAAAGGAGAGGGACAGTGACGGTGCAGTACTTC	CASSERRGTVTVQYF
TRBJ1-5	TRBD1	.	TRBV27	TGTGCCAGCAGTTTTGCCAGGGGGCAGCCCCAGCATTTT	CASSFARGQPQHF
TRBJ1-2	TRBD1	.	TRBV7-9	TGTGCCAGCAGCCGGACAGGGAGGGACTATGGCTACACCTTC	CASSRTGRDYGYTF
TRBJ2-3	.	.	TRBV2	TGTGCCAGCAGTGATTGGAGTACAGATACGCAGTATTTT	CASSDWSTDTQYF
TRBJ1-5	TRBD1	.	TRBV2	TGTGCCAGCAGTGGACAGGGAAATCAGCCCCAGCATTTT	CASSGQGNQPQHF
TRBJ1-5	TRBD1	.	TRBV4-3	TGCGCCAGCAGCCAAGCTCGGACAGGGGGTAATTCCGGTCAGCCCCAGCATTTT	CASSQARTGGNSGQPQHF
TRBJ2-5	.	.	TRBV14	TGTGCCAGCAGCCAAGGGACCAGGGCCTTCCAAGAGACCCAGTACTTC	CASSQGTRAFQETQYF
TRBJ1-2	TRBD1	.	TRBV19	TGTGCCAGTAGCGGAGACAGGGGCCTTAACTATGGCTACACCTTC	CASSGDRGLNYGYTF
TRBJ2-1	TRBD1	.	TRBV15	TGTGCCACCAGCAGAGGGCGGGACAGGGGGAATGAGCAGTTCTTC	CATSRGRDRGNEQFF
TRBJ1-1	.	.	TRBV12-5	TGTGCCGAATCAGGACAGAACACTGAAGCTTTCTTT	CAESGQNTEAFF
TRBJ2-5	.	.	TRBV30	TGTGCCTGGAGTTCCCCTGAGGCGACCCAGTACTTC	CAWSSPEATQYF
TRBJ1-1	.	once	TRBV5-1	TGCGCCAGCAGCTTCGGGGGAACGAACACTGAAGCTTTCTTT	CASSFGGTNTEAFF
TRBJ1-2	.	.	TRBV9	TGTGCCAGCAGCGTAGGGACACAGGGAGAAATGGGATATGGCTACACCTTC	CASSVGTQGEMGYGYTF
TRBJ1-6	.	.	TRBV6-6	TGTGCCAGCAGTTACTCAACAGGCGGCCTCCACTTT	CASSYSTGGLHF
TRBJ2-7	.	.	TRBV4-2	TGTGCCAGCAGCCAAACACCACTGGACAGCACAAGCCCCTACGAGCAGTACTTC	CASSQTPLDSTSPYEQYF
TRBJ1-2	TRBD1	.	TRBV28	TGTGCCAGCAGTCTCCCGACAGGGCTCTATGGCTACACCTTC	CASSLPTGLYGYTF
TRBJ2-2	TRBD1	.	TRBV4-1	TGCGCCAGCAGACGTGGACAGGCAATGAACACCGGGGAGCTGTTTTTT	CASRRGQAMNTGELFF
TRBJ1-2	.	.	TRBV4-1	TGCGCCAGCAGCCAAGTCCCCTGGGGGCGCGACGGCTACACCTTC	CASSQVPWGRDGYTF
TRBJ1-5	.	.	TRBV30	TGTGCCTGGAGTCAATGGGGGGGGGAACAGCCCCAGCATTTT	CAWSQWGGEQPQHF
TRBJ2-7	.	.	TRBV4-1	TGCGCCAGCAGCCAAGGGCGGGACGAGCAGTACTTC	CASSQGRDEQYF
TRBJ1-5	TRBD1	.	TRBV6-5	TGTGCCAGCAGTTCCGGGACAGGGGGCCAGCCCCAGCATTTT	CASSSGTGGQPQHF
TRBJ2-2	TRBD1	.	TRBV27	TGTGCCAGCAGAGCGTGGACAGGCGGGACCGGGGAGCTGTTTTTT	CASRAWTGGTGELFF
TRBJ1-2	.	few	TRBV29-1	TGCAGCGCGACCCGGGGCTATGGCTACACCTTC	CSATRGYGYTF
TRBJ2-5	.	.	TRBV7-3	TGTGCCAGCAGCCCGGGGAGCCAAGAGACCCAGTACTTC	CASSPGSQETQYF
TRBJ2-5	.	.	TRBV7-9	TGTGCCAGCAGCCCTCTAAAGGGGTACCAAGAGACCCAGTACTTC	CASSPLKGYQETQYF
TRBJ1-1	TRBD1	.	TRBV4-1	TGCGCCAGCACATCCACTGGGACAGGGAACACTGAAGCTTTCTTT	CASTSTGTGNTEAFF
TRBJ1-6	.	.	TRBV6-1	TGTGCCAGCAGCCCTTACGGGGTTGAAGGTTCACCCCTCCACTTT	CASSPYGVEGSPLHF
TRBJ1-1	.	.	TRBV9	TGTGCCAGCAGCGTAGGAGGCCGCAACACTGAAGCTTTCTTT	CASSVGGRNTEAFF
TRBJ2-2	TRBD2	.	TRBV5-4	TGTGCCAGCAGCTCTGGACTAGCGGGGGGGCCGCACACCGGGGAGCTGTTTTTT	CASSSGLAGGPHTGELFF
TRBJ2-5	.	.	TRBV30	TGTGCCTGGAGTGTGGGCAGACAAGAGACCCAGTACTTC	CAWSVGRQETQYF
TRBJ1-2	.	.	TRBV2	TGTGCCAGCAGTGAGGCCCCGGAGGTTCTCTATGGCTACACCTTC	CASSEAPEVLYGYTF
TRBJ2-7	.	.	TRBV6-5	TGTGCCAGCAGTCACACAGGGATCTACGAGCAGTACTTC	CASSHTGIYEQYF
TRBJ2-2	TRBD2	few	TRBV5-1	TGCGCCAGCAGGTCTGAGCGGGGAGTGAACACCGGGGAGCTGTTTTTT	CASRSERGVNTGELFF
TRBJ1-1	.	.	TRBV4-3	TGCGCCAGCAGCCAAGATGCGGGCCGAGAAGCTTTCTTT	CASSQDAGREAFF
TRBJ1-2	.	.	TRBV27	TGTGCCAGCAGTCACTTAACGGAGGAAACAGGGCCCCCGGTATGGATCCGCCGCTACACCTTC	CASSHLTEETGPPVWIRRYTF
TRBJ2-7	TRBD1	.	TRBV19	TGTGCCAGTAGCTGGGGGGACAGGAACTCCTACGAGCAGTACTTC	CASSWGDRNSYEQYF